This entry is about one TCR beta chain. These data come from a study of OX40 agonist ivuxolimab in advanced cancers. Profiled with immunoSEQ multiplex PCR; TCRdb holds only in-frame clones, not every one. This table has 25,000 to 35,000 clones, approximately 84% appearing once. Sequencing was performed on CD4+ or CD8+ T cells sorted from blood, taken in a trial of the OX40 agonist ivuxolimab. The clonotype comes from an adult with an advanced solid tumor such as melanoma, head and neck, liver or kidney cancer.

CDR3 protein: CATSRRNTEAFF. In DNA, the CDR3 is TGTGCCACCAGCAGGAGGAACACTGAAGCTTTCTTT. The chain is built from TRBV15 and TRBJ1-1; D is undetermined. Per the germline V gene, CDR1 is LNHNV and CDR2 is YYDKDF (reference sequence). CDR3 size: 12 residues. Trimming cost V 3 bases and J 1 base, with 3 bases left between them. Filled out from reference TRBV15 and TRBJ1-1, the complete variable domain reads DAMVIQNPRYQVTQFGKPVTLSCSQTLNHNVMYWYQQKSSQAPKLLFHYYDKDFNNEADTPDNFQSRRPNTSFCFLDIRSPGLGDTAMYLCATSRRNTEAFFGQGTRLTVV.